This T cell receptor beta chain was identified in a study of CXCR3-negative and CXCR3-positive naive CD8 T cells. Study summary: Sequencing yielded approximately 150 million TRB reads, roughly 1.5 +/- 0.3 million per library. General study results and limits: Similar TRBV-TRBJ usage characterized naive CXCR3-negative and CXCR3-positive cells; memory cells differed. Diversity was high in both naive subsets and much lower in memory cells. CXCR3-negative naive cells had less hydrophobic TRB CDR3s than did CXCR3-positive naive cells.

The authors made the TRB cDNA libraries by 5' RACE using UMI labels. TCRdb re-called the 5' RACE reads and catalogs CDR3 proteins one per entry, DNA excluded. The sample holds some 60,000 distinct CDR3 sequences. A remark on this clonotype: No antigen is known for it.

The sorter processed each CD8+ T cell subset in triplicate at 250,000 to 300,000 cells apiece. From germline, CDR1 is MDHEN and CDR2 SYDVKM. This CDR3 spans 15 amino acids. Source material: naive CXCR3+ CD8+ T cells from blood. Subset indicated: CD45RO-CCR7+CD27+CD95- naive CD8+ T cells expressing CXCR3 (TNR3+). The receptor was derived from a human donor in good health. Some clones in this sample may be carry-over from other donors' samples. The rearrangement uses TRBV28 and TRBJ2-1. Here the CDR3 reads CASSFAGWEGNEQFF. Full variable domain (rest looked up from reference TRBV28 and TRBJ2-1): DVKVTQSSRYLVKRTGEKVFLECVQDMDHENMFWYRQDPGLGLRLIYFSYDVKMKEKGDIPEGYSVSREKKERFSLILESASTNQTSMYLCASSFAGWEGNEQFFGPGTRLTVL.